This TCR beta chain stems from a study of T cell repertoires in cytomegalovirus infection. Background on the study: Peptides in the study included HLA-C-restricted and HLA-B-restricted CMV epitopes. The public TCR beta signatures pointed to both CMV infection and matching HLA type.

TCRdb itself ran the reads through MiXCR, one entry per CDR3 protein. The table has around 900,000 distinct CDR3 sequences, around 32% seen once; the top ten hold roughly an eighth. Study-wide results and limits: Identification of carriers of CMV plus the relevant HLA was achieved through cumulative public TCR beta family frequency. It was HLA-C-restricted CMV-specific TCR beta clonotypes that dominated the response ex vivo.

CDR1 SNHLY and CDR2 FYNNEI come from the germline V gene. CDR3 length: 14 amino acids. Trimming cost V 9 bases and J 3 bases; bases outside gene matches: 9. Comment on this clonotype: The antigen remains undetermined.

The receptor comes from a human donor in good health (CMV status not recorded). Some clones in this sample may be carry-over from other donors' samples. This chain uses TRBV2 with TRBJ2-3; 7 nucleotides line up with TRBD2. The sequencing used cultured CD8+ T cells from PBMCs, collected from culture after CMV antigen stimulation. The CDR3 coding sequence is TGTGCCAGTGCGGGGGAGTTGGGGACAGATACGCAGTATTTT. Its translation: CASAGELGTDTQYF.